The TCR beta chain under discussion was sequenced for a study of cytomegalovirus exposure and HLA in healthy donors. Researchers ran the PCR with 60 Vbeta and 13 Jbeta primers. Only in-frame clones appear in the TCRdb table, and some are missing; sequencing was by immunoSEQ multiplex PCR. The sample totals over 100,000 clones; its top ten clones hold approximately 1.7%. Sequencing was carried out using PBMCs. The TCR originated in a man younger than 35 in good health and CMV-seronegative.

In DNA, the CDR3 is TGTGCCAGCAGTTTGGGACAGGCAAATTCACCCCTCCACTTT. Translating it yields CASSLGQANSPLHF. The chain is built from TRBV27 and TRBJ1-6; 8 bases are shared with TRBD1. V was pared by 3 bases and J by 7 bases, with 2 bases of the junction left unmatched. This CDR3 is built from 14 residues. CDR1 is MNHEY, CDR2 SMNVEV, per germline (reference sequence).